This T cell receptor beta chain was identified during a study of blood T cell repertoires in COVID-19. On the study more broadly: Acute and convalescent COVID-19 specimens originated in the United States, Italy and Spain. T cells, B-cell-depleted T cells, or PBMCs supplied cDNA or gDNA.

Original analysis: Amplifying reference gene primers gave estimates of nucleated cell counts. This table comes from immunoSEQ multiplex PCR, and its TCRdb copy is limited to in-frame clones, with some not included. D and trimming were read from the DNA, whereas the V and J calls and clone size are those reported in that table. The sample lists more than 300,000 clones, 89% occurring once. The V gene end was trimmed by 1 base and the J gene end by 8 bases; junction bases not matched to a gene: 3. The CDR3 loop spans 14 amino acids. Germline V gene data show CDR1 as SQVTM and CDR2 as ANQGSEA. The genes are TRBV29-1 and TRBJ2-1; TRBD2 aligns across 12 bases. The clonotype comes from a man aged 18 to 29 who had recovered from COVID-19. The sequencing input was peripheral blood. The CDR3 bases are TGCAGCGTTGAAGGACTAGCGGGAGAGGATGAGCAGTTCTTC. Amino acids: CSVEGLAGEDEQFF.